This T cell receptor (beta chain) was profiled in a study of blood T cell repertoires in COVID-19. Sequencing used immunoSEQ multiplex PCR; TCRdb keeps in-frame clones, though not all of them. The sample shows 300,000 to 400,000 clones, about 88% of them seen only once. Sequencing was done on a sample of peripheral blood. The source of this sequence is a woman between 65 and 79 years old with COVID-19, enrolled during active disease.

The CDR3 bases are TGTGCCAGCAGCTTAAGAAGGGGGGGAACCTACAATGAGCAGTTCTTC. Protein: CASSLRRGGTYNEQFF. The chain uses TRBV11-2 and TRBJ2-1, with D perhaps TRBD2 (7 bases). With 2 bases removed from V and 2 bases from J, the gap between germline ends came to 13 bases. This CDR3 comprises 16 residues. Germline V gene lookup returns CDR1 SGHAT and CDR2 FQNNGV.